This T cell receptor (beta chain) was obtained from a study of T cell responses to AZD1222 COVID-19 vaccine. This clone was picked up one time. CDR1 MDHEN and CDR2 SYDVKM come from the germline V gene. V was clipped by 2 bases and J by 7 bases; unmatched bases: 5. The CDR3 has 14 amino acids. Sequenced by immunoSEQ multiplex PCR; TCRdb stores in-frame clones only, minus some. The sample consists of approximately 160,000 clones, around 94% of them appearing once. The receptor comes from an adult who received the AZD1222 COVID-19 vaccine. Sequencing was performed on peripheral blood, taken 28 days after the second AZD1222 dose. The rearrangement joins TRBV28 to TRBJ2-1; 7 nucleotides line up with TRBD2. The CDR3 DNA follows: TGTGCCAGCAGTTTAGCGGGAGTTGGAAATGAGCAGTTCTTC. Translated, it gives CASSLAGVGNEQFF.